Listed here are 20 T cell receptor beta chains from one sample, sequenced in a study of T cells in Graves' hyperthyroidism and ophthalmopathy. The investigators amplified TCR beta CDR3 regions from RNA transcripts. A first-round RT-PCR of the TCR CDR3 used the HTBI primer set. In TCRdb, the multiplex PCR reads were re-called with MiXCR into one record per CDR3 protein. The sample lists hundreds of thousands of distinct CDR3 sequences; roughly 15% were seen once. The sample consisted of blood. All receptors derive from a woman in her forties or fifties with Graves' ophthalmopathy.

This clonotype was found a few times. The rearrangement uses TRBV29-1 and TRBJ2-1, with D uncertain. V was trimmed by 7 bases and J by 0 bases, leaving 13 bases between them. There are 14 residues in the CDR3. Germline V CDR1 and CDR2: SQVTM, ANQGSEA. The CDR3 sequence: CSALLTSSYNEQFF. CDR3 sequence (DNA): TGCAGCGCCCTACTAACGAGCTCCTACAATGAGCAGTTCTTC.

This clonotype was counted at least ten times. The rearrangement joins TRBV5-1 to TRBJ1-5; the D gene is possibly TRBD1 (5 bases). This CDR3 has 14 amino acids. Per germline, CDR1 SGHRS and CDR2 YFSETQ. V lost 4 bases and J lost 3, with 11 bases in between. CDR3 sequence reads: CASSQGLPNQPQHF. CDR3 sequence (DNA): TGCGCCAGCAGCCAGGGACTGCCCAATCAGCCCCAGCATTTT.

This clonotype was counted ten times or more. V and J are TRBV28 and TRBJ2-7; D may correspond to TRBD1 or TRBD2 (6 bases each). The CDR3 has 14 residues. V was clipped by 8 bases and J by 3 bases, with 17 bases between them. Germline V gene sequence: CDR1 MDHEN, CDR2 SYDVKM. CDR3 sequence: CASSTGGPIYEQYF. In nucleotides, the CDR3 is TGTGCCAGCTCCACCGGGGGCCCGATCTACGAGCAGTACTTC.

This clonotype was seen many times. This chain uses TRBV20-1 with TRBJ2-5; no definite D call. Trimming took 2 bases from V and 3 from J, leaving 10 bases between them. CDR1 is DFQATT and CDR2 is SNEGSKA in the germline V gene (reference sequence). The length of the CDR3 is 13 residues. This chain's CDR3 is CSARRGNKETQYF. The CDR3 DNA reads TGCAGTGCTAGACGAGGCAACAAAGAGACCCAGTACTTC.

A word on this clonotype: Possible read error: a much larger clone is one base away. The rearrangement links TRBV6-9 to TRBJ2-7; D perhaps matches TRBD1 (5 bases). Germline V gene lookup returns CDR1 MNHGY and CDR2 SVAAGI. There are 14 residues in the CDR3. The CDR3 DNA reads as TGTGCCAGCAGTTACGGTCAGGGCCTCTACGAGCGGTACTTC. This gives the protein CASSYGQGLYERYF.

The sample holds many counts of this clonotype. This rearrangement joins TRBV20-1 to TRBJ2-5, with no clear D. The CDR3 extends over 12 amino acids. Germline loops: CDR1 DFQATT, CDR2 SNEGSKA (reference sequence). Trimming stripped 1 base from V and 4 bases from J, with 7 bases between. CDR3 nucleotide sequence: TGCAGTGCTAGAGTCGGATCAGAGACCCAGTACTTC. This codes for CSARVGSETQYF.

This clonotype turned up a few times. This chain links TRBV19 with TRBJ1-1; no reliable D call. Looked up from germline, CDR1 is LNHDA and CDR2 is SQIVND (reference sequence). This CDR3 spans 12 amino acids. Trimming pared 3 bases from V and 3 bases from J, leaving 5 bases between. The CDR3 DNA reads as TGTGCCAGTAGTATTCAGGACACTGAAGCTTTCTTT. It specifies CASSIQDTEAFF.

Ten or more counts support this clonotype. J is TRBJ2-3 and V is TRBV20-1; 13 nucleotides align to TRBD2. The V gene end was trimmed by 5 bases and the J gene end by 5 bases; junction bases not matched to a gene: 7. The CDR3 is 15 amino acids. The germline V gene has CDR1 DFQATT and CDR2 SNEGSKA (reference sequence). The CDR3 DNA follows: TGCAGTGCTCGCGAACTAGCGGGAGGGGAAGATACGCAGTATTTT. Amino acids: CSARELAGGEDTQYF.

This clonotype was found many times. This rearrangement joins TRBV27 to TRBJ2-3; D remains unclear. The CDR3 covers 14 residues. V shed 0 bases and J shed 6 bases, with 10 bases lying between them. The germline V gene encodes CDR1 MNHEY and CDR2 SMNVEV (reference sequence). CDR3 coding DNA: TGTGCCAGCAGTTTATCACCGTTCTTGGATACGCAGTATTTT. This gives the protein CASSLSPFLDTQYF.

This clonotype was recorded many times. The V gene is TRBV30, the J gene TRBJ1-3, with D maybe TRBD1 (6 bases). CDR1 GTSNPN and CDR2 SVGIG come from the germline V gene (reference sequence). The CDR3 is 16 residues long. The germline V and J ends were trimmed by 3 bases and 1 base, with 16 bases remaining between them. This CDR3 is CAWSALTQGSGNTIYF. CDR3 nucleotides: TGTGCCTGGAGCGCGCTTACCCAGGGGTCTGGAAACACCATATATTTT. Looking up the rest from reference TRBV30 and TRBJ1-3 gives the full variable domain: SQTIHQWPATLVQPVGSPLSLECTVEGTSNPNLYWYRQAAGRGLQLLFYSVGIGQISSEVPQNLSASRPQDRQFILSSKKLLLSDSGFYLCAWSALTQGSGNTIYFGEGSWLTVV.

This clonotype was found a few times. The chain employs TRBV27 and TRBJ2-1, with TRBD2 matching 7 bases. J was trimmed by 9 bases and V by 6 bases; bases with no gene match: 8. The germline gives CDR1 MNHEY, CDR2 SMNVEV (reference sequence). The CDR3 runs 13 residues. The CDR3 nucleotides read TGTGCCAGCAGCCGCGGGAGAACGAGTGAGCAGTTCTTC. Translating it yields CASSRGRTSEQFF.

DNA for the CDR3: TGTGCCAGCACTTCCCGGGAGTCCTACGAGCAGTACTTC. The encoded protein is CASTSRESYEQYF. The chain carries TRBV7-9 and TRBJ2-7, with D possibly matching TRBD2 (6 bases). This CDR3 spans 13 amino acids. Germline CDR1 and CDR2: SEHNR and FQNEAQ (reference sequence). Trimming removed 7 bases at V and 1 base at J, with 11 bases between.

To note about this clonotype: With a much larger clone just one base away, this may be a read error. The rearrangement joins TRBV20-1 to TRBJ2-1; D is ambiguous. The germline V and J ends were trimmed by 3 bases and 10 bases, with 13 bases remaining between them. The CDR3 runs 12 residues. Germline V gene sequence: CDR1 DFQATT, CDR2 SNEGSKA (reference sequence). The CDR3: CSASHSYYEQFF. CDR3 nucleotide sequence: TGCAGTGCTAGCCACTCCTACTACGAGCAGTTCTTC.

This clonotype was detected only a few times. J is TRBJ2-1 and V is TRBV4-2; a possible D gene is TRBD1 (6 bases). The CDR3 loop spans 17 amino acids. The germline gives CDR1 LGHNA, CDR2 YNFKEQ. V lost 4 bases to trimming and J lost 0 bases, with 16 bases between them. CDR3 protein: CASSPGPGENSYNEQFF. DNA of the CDR3: TGTGCCAGCAGCCCGGGCCCAGGGGAAAACTCCTACAATGAGCAGTTCTTC.

This clonotype showed up many times. The chain recombines TRBV5-1 with TRBJ2-7; 12 bases are shared with TRBD2. V shed 4 bases, J shed 3 bases, and the junction held 8 bases outside the gene matches. CDR3 length: 16 amino acids. Germline lookup yields CDR1 SGHRS and CDR2 YFSETQ. This chain's CDR3 is CASSPGLAGSYYEQYF. DNA of the CDR3: TGCGCCAGCAGCCCCGGACTAGCGGGAAGCTACTACGAGCAGTACTTC.

This clonotype was observed many times. The chain links TRBV30 to TRBJ2-1; D is possibly TRBD2 (6 bases). The CDR3 runs to 12 residues. CDR1 is GTSNPN, CDR2 SVGIG, per germline (reference sequence). V was clipped by 0 bases and J by 10 bases, with 10 bases between them. The CDR3 bases are TGTGCCTGGAGTGTACGAGGGAGGGAGCAGTTCTTC. Its protein is CAWSVRGREQFF. The variable domain in full, completed from reference TRBV30 and TRBJ2-1, reads SQTIHQWPATLVQPVGSPLSLECTVEGTSNPNLYWYRQAAGRGLQLLFYSVGIGQISSEVPQNLSASRPQDRQFILSSKKLLLSDSGFYLCAWSVRGREQFFGPGTRLTVL.

This clonotype was seen a few times. The genes are TRBV19 and TRBJ2-3; 8 bases are shared with TRBD2. This CDR3 has 15 residues. Germline lookup yields CDR1 LNHDA and CDR2 SQIVND (reference sequence). The J segment lost 3 bases and the V segment lost 6 bases, leaving 8 bases of the junction unmatched. The CDR3 nucleotides are TGTGCCAGTAGCCCCGGGAGGGATTGGACAGATACGCAGTATTTT. Translating gives CASSPGRDWTDTQYF.

This clonotype showed up many times. The chain uses TRBV7-2 and TRBJ2-1; D possibly corresponds to TRBD1 (5 bases). The CDR3 runs to 13 residues. The V and J ends lost 5 bases and 6 bases respectively, with 11 bases between them. In germline, CDR1 is SGHTA, CDR2 FQGNSA. This CDR3 is CASSNSQGNEQFF. CDR3 in DNA: TGTGCCAGCAGCAACAGTCAGGGCAATGAGCAGTTCTTC.

The chain links TRBV12-3 or TRBV12-4 to TRBJ2-5, with 9 bases aligning to TRBD2. The CDR3 totals 15 residues. V lost 5 bases to trimming and J lost 4 bases; unmatched junction nucleotides: 8. The CDR3 protein is CASSGGILAGETQYF. The CDR3 coding sequence is TGTGCCAGCAGTGGGGGGATACTAGCGGGAGAGACCCAGTACTTC.

The chain couples TRBV5-6 to TRBJ2-7, with TRBD1 matching 7 bases. This CDR3 spans 16 amino acids. The V gene's germline CDR1 is SGHDT and CDR2 YYEEEE. V was clipped by 0 bases and J by 5 bases; unmatched bases: 11. CDR3 sequence: CASSLVGDRVGDEQYF. CDR3 DNA sequence: TGTGCCAGCAGCTTGGTAGGAGACAGGGTTGGCGACGAGCAGTACTTC.